This T cell receptor beta chain stems from a study of cytomegalovirus exposure and HLA in healthy donors. Germline V gene data show CDR1 as SGHAT and CDR2 as FQNNGV. Trimming removed 1 base at V and 2 bases at J, with 8 bases between. The CDR3 is made up of 14 amino acids. PCR used 60 Vbeta primers and 13 Jbeta primers. Sequencing used immunoSEQ multiplex PCR; TCRdb keeps in-frame clones, though not all of them. The profile shows 70,000 to 85,000 clones, approximately 69% of them singletons. Sequencing used PBMCs. The receptor was isolated from a man aged 35 to 55 in good health and CMV-seropositive. The genes are TRBV11-2 and TRBJ2-5; TRBD2 might be the D (6 bases). This CDR3 is CASSLVTRQETQYF. The CDR3 DNA follows: TGTGCCAGCAGCTTAGTGACTAGACAAGAGACCCAGTACTTC.